These 2 T cell receptor beta chains were sequenced from one sample in a study of shared clonotypes between healthy human individuals. Clones were sequenced by immunoSEQ multiplex PCR, and TCRdb holds only the in-frame ones, with some missing. Of roughly 2.2 million clones listed, approximately 93% are singletons. Sample: naive CD4+ T cells from PBMCs. The subset denotes: CD45RA+ positively selected. The source is a man between 18 and 29 years old in good health. Some clones in this sample may be carry-over from other donors' samples.

The chain is built from TRBV5-5 and TRBJ2-5, with 7 bases fitting TRBD2. Looked up from germline, CDR1 is SGHKS and CDR2 is YYEKEE (reference sequence). The CDR3 sequence is 14 residues long. The V and J ends lost 4 bases and 1 base, in that order; junction bases with no gene match: 4. For the CDR3, the DNA is TGTGCCAGCAGCAGGCGGGGGACCCAAGAGACCCAGTACTTC. Translated: CASSRRGTQETQYF.

This clone was detected only once. The rearrangement links TRBV28 to TRBJ1-3; D unresolved. CDR1 is MDHEN, CDR2 SYDVKM, per germline. The CDR3 contains 14 residues. V gave up 8 bases and J gave up 6 bases, with 17 bases separating them. In DNA form, the CDR3 reads TGTGCCAGCGGCTTCTCCCGGCGACCAAACACCATATATTTT. Its protein product is CASGFSRRPNTIYF.